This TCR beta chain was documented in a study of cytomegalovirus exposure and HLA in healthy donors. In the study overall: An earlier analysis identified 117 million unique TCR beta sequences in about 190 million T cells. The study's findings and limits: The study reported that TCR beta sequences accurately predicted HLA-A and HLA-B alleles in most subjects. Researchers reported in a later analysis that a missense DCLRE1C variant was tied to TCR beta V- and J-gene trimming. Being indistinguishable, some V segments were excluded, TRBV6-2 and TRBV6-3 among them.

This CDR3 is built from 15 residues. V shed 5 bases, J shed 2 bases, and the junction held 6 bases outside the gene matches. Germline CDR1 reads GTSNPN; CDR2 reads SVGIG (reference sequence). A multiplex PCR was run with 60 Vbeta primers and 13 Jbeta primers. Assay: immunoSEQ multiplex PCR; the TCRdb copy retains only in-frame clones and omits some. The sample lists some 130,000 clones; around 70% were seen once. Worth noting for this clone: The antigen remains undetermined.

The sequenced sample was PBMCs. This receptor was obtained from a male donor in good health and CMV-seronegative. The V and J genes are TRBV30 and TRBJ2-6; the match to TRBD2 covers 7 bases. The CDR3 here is CAWGKRGAGANVLTF. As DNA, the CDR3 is TGTGCCTGGGGAAAACGGGGGGCTGGGGCCAACGTCCTGACTTTC.